What follows describes a single T cell receptor (beta chain). What it binds is not known. With constant-segment primers, 5'RACE yielded cDNA libraries of TCR alpha and TCR beta that carried sample barcodes and UMIs. TCRdb re-called the 5' RACE reads with MiXCR, one entry per CDR3 protein. The sample includes about 350,000 distinct CDR3 sequences, roughly 13% of them seen just once. These data belong to a study of T-cell memory formation after mild COVID-19. Regarding the study as a whole: There was no confirmation that second-wave clones peaking on day 37 were SARS-CoV-2 specific. Cross-reactive memory appears to have joined, as suggested by some responding clones showing up in pre-infection memory.

The CDR3 consists of 17 residues. J was trimmed by 3 bases and V by 3 bases; bases with no gene match: 10. CDR1 is SGHRS and CDR2 is YFSETQ in the germline V gene. This TCR came from a man aged 18 to 30 who had mild COVID-19 (a few samples of this study predate the infection). Cell type and time point are not known. The sequencing input was PBMCs or a T cell subset sorted from them (not recorded which). The rearrangement links TRBV5-1 to TRBJ1-5; 9 positions agree with TRBD1. The CDR3 is CASSSGGQGRDNQPQHF. The CDR3 DNA reads TGCGCCAGCAGCTCCGGTGGACAGGGGCGGGACAATCAGCCCCAGCATTTT.